This TCR beta chain emerged from a study of CD8 T cells in ankylosing spondylitis. General study findings and limits: What seemed typical of ankylosing spondylitis blood was a TCR beta motif built from roughly 8 highly homologous variants.

The CDR3 has 13 amino acids. Germline V gene lookup returns CDR1 SGHDT and CDR2 YYEEEE. With 0 bases removed from V and 7 bases from J, the gap between germline ends came to 10 bases. This clonotype has at least ten counts. Its antigen is unidentified. A quantitative 5'-RACE method, one with molecular barcodes, was used to make TCR beta libraries. TCRdb itself ran the 5' RACE reads through MiXCR, one entry per CDR3 protein. The sample carries some 840,000 distinct CDR3 sequences, about an eighth recorded once. This receptor was identified in a male donor with ankylosing spondylitis. Input material: blood, either unsorted or a sorted T cell fraction (not recorded which). This chain joins TRBV5-6 and TRBJ2-5, with D perhaps being TRBD1 or TRBD2 (5 bases each). CDR3 DNA: TGTGCCAGCAGCTTGGATACGGGGACGACCCAGTACTTC. Its translation is CASSLDTGTTQYF.